This T cell receptor (beta chain) was profiled in a study of OX40 agonist ivuxolimab in advanced cancers. Germline values: CDR1 LNHDA, CDR2 SQIVND (reference sequence). This CDR3 comprises 15 residues. V gave up 3 bases and J gave up 4 bases; unmatched junction bases: 0. Sequencing used immunoSEQ multiplex PCR; TCRdb keeps in-frame clones, though not all of them. The sample has 30,000 or so clones; 84% are singletons. The material sequenced was CD4+ or CD8+ T cells sorted from blood, taken in a trial of the OX40 agonist ivuxolimab. The chain uses TRBV19 and TRBJ2-1; 13 nucleotides match TRBD2. This receptor was taken from an adult with an advanced solid tumor such as melanoma, head and neck, liver or kidney cancer. The CDR3 region is CASSMGLAGYNEQFF. The CDR3 DNA reads TGTGCCAGTAGTATGGGACTAGCGGGGTACAATGAGCAGTTCTTC.